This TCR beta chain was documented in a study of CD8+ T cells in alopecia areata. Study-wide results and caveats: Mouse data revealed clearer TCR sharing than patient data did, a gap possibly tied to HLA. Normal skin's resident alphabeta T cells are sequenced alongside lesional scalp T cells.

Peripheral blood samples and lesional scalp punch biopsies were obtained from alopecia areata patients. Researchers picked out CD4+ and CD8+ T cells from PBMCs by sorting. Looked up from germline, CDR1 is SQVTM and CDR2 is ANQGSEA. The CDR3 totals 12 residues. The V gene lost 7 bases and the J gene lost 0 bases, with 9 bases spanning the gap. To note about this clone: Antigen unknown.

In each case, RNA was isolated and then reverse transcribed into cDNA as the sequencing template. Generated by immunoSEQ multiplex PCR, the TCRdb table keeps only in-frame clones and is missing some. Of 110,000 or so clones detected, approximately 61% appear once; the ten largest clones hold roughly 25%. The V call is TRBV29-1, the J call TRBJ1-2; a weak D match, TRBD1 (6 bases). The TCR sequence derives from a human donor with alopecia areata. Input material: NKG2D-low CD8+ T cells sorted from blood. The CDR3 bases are TGCAGCGCGGACAGCGCTAACTATGGCTACACCTTC. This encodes CSADSANYGYTF. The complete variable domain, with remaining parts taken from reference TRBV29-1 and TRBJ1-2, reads SAVISQKPSRDICQRGTSLTIQCQVDSQVTMMFWYRQQPGQSLTLIATANQGSEATYESGFVIDKFPISRPNLTFSTLTVSNMSPEDSSIYLCSADSANYGYTFGSGTRLTVV.